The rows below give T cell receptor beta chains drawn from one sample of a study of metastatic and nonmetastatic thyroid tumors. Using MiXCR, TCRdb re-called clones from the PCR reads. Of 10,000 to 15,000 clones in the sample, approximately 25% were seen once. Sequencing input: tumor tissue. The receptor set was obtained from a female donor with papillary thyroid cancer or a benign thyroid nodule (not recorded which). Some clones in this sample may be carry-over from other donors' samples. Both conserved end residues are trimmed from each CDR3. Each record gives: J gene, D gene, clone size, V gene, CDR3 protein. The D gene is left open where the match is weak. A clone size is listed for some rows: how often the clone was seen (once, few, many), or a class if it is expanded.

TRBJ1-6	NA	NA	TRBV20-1	SARSRESYNSPLH
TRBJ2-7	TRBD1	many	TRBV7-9	ASSFRDRVLSEQY
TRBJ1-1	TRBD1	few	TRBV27	ASSPNRGRGTEAF
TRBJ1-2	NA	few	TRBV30	AWSVGLTYGYT
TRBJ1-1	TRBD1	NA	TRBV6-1	ASNRGANTEAF
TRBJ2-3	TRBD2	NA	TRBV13	ASSLDLADTDTQY
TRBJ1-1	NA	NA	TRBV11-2	ASSLGAGRTTEAF
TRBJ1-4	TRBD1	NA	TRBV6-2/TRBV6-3	ASNPGQPNEKLF
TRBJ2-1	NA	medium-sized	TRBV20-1	SARTPDSGIYNEQF
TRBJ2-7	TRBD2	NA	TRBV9	ASTSGSGRGPTYEQY
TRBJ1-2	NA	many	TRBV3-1	ASSQPLVGTNYGYT
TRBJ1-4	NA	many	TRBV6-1	ASTYKGEKLF
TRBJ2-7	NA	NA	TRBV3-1	ASSQGTYEQY
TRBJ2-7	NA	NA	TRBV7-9	ASSPPWGVQY
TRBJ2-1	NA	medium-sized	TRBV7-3	ASSPIGSIDEQF
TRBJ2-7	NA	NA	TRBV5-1	ASSLVPSGTVKEQY
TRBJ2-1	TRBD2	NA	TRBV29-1	SVDSGSGANNEQF
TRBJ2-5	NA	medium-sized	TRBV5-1	ASSLTSPEETQY
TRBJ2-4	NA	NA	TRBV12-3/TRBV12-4	ASSYRKENIQY
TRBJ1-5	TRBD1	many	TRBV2	ASSDQTGGNQPQH
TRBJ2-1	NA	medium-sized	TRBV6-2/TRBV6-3	ASSYQDSPPYNEQF
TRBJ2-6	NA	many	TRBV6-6	ASSSTSGELMWGANVLT
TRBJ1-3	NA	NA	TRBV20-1	SASPGQSSGNTIY
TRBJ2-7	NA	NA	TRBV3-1	ASSQQGTGGLEQY
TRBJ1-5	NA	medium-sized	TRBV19	ASSFRAPSNQPQH
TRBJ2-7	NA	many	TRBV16	ASSQSGVGEQY
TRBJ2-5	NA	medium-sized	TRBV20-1	SARDDGTEETQY
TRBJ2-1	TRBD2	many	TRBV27	ASSLGTTYNEQF
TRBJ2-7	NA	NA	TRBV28	ASSLPRTVHVLKQY
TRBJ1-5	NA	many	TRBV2	ASRVSGFGQPQH
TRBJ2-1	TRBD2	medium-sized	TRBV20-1	SASGRDPLEQF
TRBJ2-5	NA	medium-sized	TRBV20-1	SAPTKRETQY
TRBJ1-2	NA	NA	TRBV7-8	ASSLGKQSYGYT
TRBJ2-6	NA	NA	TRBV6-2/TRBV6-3	ASCLGAGGANVLT
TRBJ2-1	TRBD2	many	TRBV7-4	ASSLVLGLRTSNWYNEQF
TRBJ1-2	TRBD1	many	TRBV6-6	ASSYDRVGGYT
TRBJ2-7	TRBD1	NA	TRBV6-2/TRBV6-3	ASSYIRQGDEQY
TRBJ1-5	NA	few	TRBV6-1	ASSELRRVQPQH
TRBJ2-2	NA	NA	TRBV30	AWSLRPGGELF
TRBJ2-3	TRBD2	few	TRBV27	ASSVGTSGGADTQY
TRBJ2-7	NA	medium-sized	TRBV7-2	ASSLGSYSSYEQY
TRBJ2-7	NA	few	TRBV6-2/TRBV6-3	ASSYGQPVEQY
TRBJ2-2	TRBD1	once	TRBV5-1	ASSSQGQGIGELF
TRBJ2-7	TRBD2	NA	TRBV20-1	SALPGLAGYEQY
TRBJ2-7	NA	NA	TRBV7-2	ASSLEGQGWDEQY
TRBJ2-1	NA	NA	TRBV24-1	ATSDRSGAYYNEQF
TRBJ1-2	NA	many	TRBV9	ASSADSFNYGYT
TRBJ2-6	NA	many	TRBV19	ASSIGVYGANVLT
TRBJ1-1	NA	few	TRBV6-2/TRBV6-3	ASSYRGFSEAF
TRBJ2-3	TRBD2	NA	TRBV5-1	ASGAGGLTDTQY
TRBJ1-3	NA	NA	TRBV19	ASNVMTDSGNTIY
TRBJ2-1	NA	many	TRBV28	ASSPTGESSYNEQF